This T cell receptor beta chain comes out of a study of OX40 agonist ivuxolimab in advanced cancers. Study as a whole: Prior anti-PD-1, anti-PD-L1 or anti-CTLA-4 therapy did not bar entry, and about 40% had some. General study points: There was clonal expansion of CD4+ and CD8+ blood T cells by week 6 at 0.1 to 3.0 mg/kg.

Measured with immunoSEQ multiplex PCR; TCRdb has only the in-frame clones, and not every one. The table has around 15,000 clones, 92% seen once. Germline trimming cut 0 bases from V and 4 bases from J; bases unmatched to any gene: 1. This CDR3 contains 14 residues. CDR1 and CDR2 from the germline V gene are MNHEY and SVGAGI. In regard to this clone: Antigen unknown.

Source: CD4+ or CD8+ T cells sorted from blood, taken in a trial of the OX40 agonist ivuxolimab. The chain carries TRBV6-5 and TRBJ1-1; 8 bases line up with TRBD1. The origin of this receptor is an adult with an advanced solid tumor such as melanoma, head and neck, liver or kidney cancer. The CDR3 is CASSYSTGGTEAFF. CDR3 coding DNA: TGTGCCAGCAGTTACTCCACAGGGGGCACTGAAGCTTTCTTT.